A selection of T cell receptor beta chains follows, all from one sample in a study of identical twins. TCRdb itself ran the 5' RACE reads through MiXCR, one entry per CDR3 protein. The data contain hundreds of thousands of distinct CDR3 sequences, roughly 6% of them seen just once; the ten biggest clones take up 1.5% to 2%. Sequences were obtained from naive T cells sorted from blood. Receptor source: a man younger than 35 in good health. The CDR3 runs from the conserved cysteine through the conserved F or W. The order of the fields is clone size, D gene, V gene, J gene, CDR3 protein, CDR3 DNA. The D gene is left open where the match is weak. Size values are once, few and many counts, or a class for expanded clones, and some rows have none.

many	TRBD2	TRBV10-3	TRBJ2-7	CAISEGTSDPYEQYF	TGTGCCATCAGTGAGGGGACTAGCGATCCCTACGAGCAGTACTTC
many	.	TRBV6-1	TRBJ1-6	CASRVSAANSPLHF	TGTGCCAGCAGGGTCAGTGCAGCCAATTCACCCCTCCACTTT
few	.	TRBV5-1	TRBJ2-7	CASSPWIGREGNEQYF	TGCGCCAGCAGCCCCTGGATCGGCAGGGAAGGAAACGAGCAGTACTTC
many	.	TRBV27	TRBJ1-5	CASSTASPNQPQHF	TGTGCCAGCAGTACGGCCAGCCCTAATCAGCCCCAGCATTTT
many	TRBD2	TRBV15	TRBJ2-1	CATSRGLAGNNEQFF	TGTGCCACCAGCAGAGGCCTAGCGGGTAACAATGAGCAGTTCTTC
many	.	TRBV5-1	TRBJ2-1	CASSYTGSGEQFF	TGCGCCAGCAGCTATACAGGGTCGGGGGAGCAGTTCTTC
few	TRBD2	TRBV6-2/TRBV6-3	TRBJ2-7	CASSYGLAAAYEQYF	TGTGCCAGCAGTTATGGACTAGCGGCAGCCTACGAGCAGTACTTC
many	.	TRBV24-1	TRBJ2-3	CATSDGMTDTQYF	TGTGCCACCAGTGACGGGATGACAGATACGCAGTATTTT
many	.	TRBV4-3	TRBJ1-2	CASSQDSGHPFYGYTF	TGCGCCAGCAGCCAAGATTCGGGACACCCTTTCTATGGCTACACCTTC
many	.	TRBV5-1	TRBJ2-6	CASSPGTGANVLTF	TGCGCCAGCAGCCCAGGGACGGGGGCCAACGTCCTGACTTTC
many	.	TRBV15	TRBJ2-1	CATSRDWTARGDEQFF	TGTGCCACCAGCAGAGATTGGACCGCCCGCGGGGATGAGCAGTTCTTC
.	TRBD2	TRBV7-8	TRBJ2-1	CASSLGLREGDNEQFF	TGTGCCAGCAGCTTAGGATTGCGGGAGGGGGACAATGAGCAGTTCTTC
many	TRBD2	TRBV9	TRBJ2-2	CASGAGGAGELFF	TGTGCCAGCGGAGCGGGAGGCGCCGGGGAGCTGTTTTTT
.	TRBD2	TRBV5-1	TRBJ2-4	CASSGLAGGPGGKNIQYF	TGCGCCAGCAGCGGACTAGCGGGAGGGCCGGGAGGCAAAAACATTCAGTACTTC
many	.	TRBV28	TRBJ2-4	CASRDLAKNIQYF	TGTGCCAGCAGGGACCTAGCCAAAAACATTCAGTACTTC
.	TRBD1	TRBV5-1	TRBJ2-6	CASKDPGTVANVLTF	TGCGCCAGCAAAGATCCCGGGACAGTGGCCAACGTCCTGACTTTC
few	.	TRBV5-1	TRBJ2-1	CASSLLGDPYNEQFF	TGCGCCAGCAGCTTGTTGGGGGACCCCTACAATGAGCAGTTCTTC
few	TRBD2	TRBV6-5	TRBJ2-1	CASSYGLDWAGGDGEQFF	TGTGCCAGCAGTTACGGGCTTGATTGGGCGGGAGGGGACGGTGAGCAGTTCTTC
many	TRBD2	TRBV6-1	TRBJ2-2	CASLGLAANTGELFF	TGTGCCAGCCTAGGACTAGCAGCGAACACCGGGGAGCTGTTTTTT
many	.	TRBV9	TRBJ1-1	CASSGLGGRTEAFF	TGTGCCAGCAGTGGACTCGGGGGGAGGACTGAAGCTTTCTTT
many	TRBD1	TRBV20-1	TRBJ2-4	CSADRGNIQYF	TGCAGTGCTGACAGGGGGAACATTCAGTACTTC
many	TRBD2	TRBV20-1	TRBJ2-1	CSARGGLAGGRYNEQFF	TGCAGTGCTAGGGGGGGACTAGCGGGAGGGCGCTACAATGAGCAGTTCTTC
.	.	TRBV9	TRBJ2-1	CASSSSLSDDYNEQFF	TGTGCCAGCAGCTCCAGCCTTTCGGATGACTACAATGAGCAGTTCTTC
many	.	TRBV29-1	TRBJ2-5	CSVTGLQETQYF	TGCAGCGTTACGGGACTTCAAGAGACCCAGTACTTC
many	TRBD1	TRBV29-1	TRBJ1-1	CSAIKGQMNTEAFF	TGCAGCGCTATAAAGGGACAGATGAACACTGAAGCTTTCTTT
few	.	TRBV7-6	TRBJ2-1	CASSLNPPGAGSEQFF	TGTGCCAGCAGCTTAAACCCTCCGGGCGCAGGAAGTGAGCAGTTCTTC